These 11 T cell receptor beta chains were sequenced from one sample in a study of T cells after yellow fever vaccination. Each CDR3 protein gets one entry after TCRdb re-called the 5' RACE reads with MiXCR. The data contain some 150,000 distinct CDR3 sequences, approximately 9.9% of them singletons. The sequenced sample was CD8+ T cells sorted from PBMCs, obtained 15 days after the yellow fever booster vaccination. These receptors were taken from a man between 18 and 35 years old who received the YFV17D yellow fever vaccine.

This clonotype was counted only a few times. The rearrangement links TRBV5-1 to TRBJ2-1; 8 bases agree with TRBD2. J lost 5 bases, V lost 3 bases, and 10 bases had no gene match. The CDR3 covers 16 residues. Germline CDR1 reads SGHRS; CDR2 reads YFSETQ. The CDR3 loop reads CASSWGLVEPDNEQFF. In DNA, the CDR3 is TGCGCCAGCAGCTGGGGACTAGTCGAGCCTGACAATGAGCAGTTCTTC.

This clonotype was observed at least ten times. The gene calls are TRBV9 and TRBJ2-3; 9 bases map to TRBD2. J was trimmed by 4 bases and V by 1 base; bases with no gene match: 10. This CDR3 has 17 residues. Per the germline V gene, CDR1 is SGDLS and CDR2 is YYNGEE. In DNA, the CDR3 is TGTGCCAGCAGCGTACGCGGGGGGGCCTCCCCGCCAGATACGCAGTATTTT. This codes for CASSVRGGASPPDTQYF.

V and J are TRBV12-3 or TRBV12-4 and TRBJ1-1; 10 bases align to TRBD1. The J segment lost 5 bases and the V segment lost 5 bases, leaving 5 bases of the junction unmatched. The CDR3 totals 14 residues. This chain's CDR3 is CASSPDRGGTEAFF. CDR3 bases: TGTGCCAGCAGTCCGGACAGGGGGGGAACTGAAGCTTTCTTT.

There are a few counts of this clonotype. V usage is TRBV19 and J usage is TRBJ2-2, with 10 positions matching TRBD2. This CDR3 has 16 residues. Germline assignment: CDR1 LNHDA and CDR2 SQIVND (reference sequence). V shed 3 bases and J 3 bases; nucleotides not matched to a gene: 4. This chain's CDR3 is CASSMLLAGYTGELFF. CDR3 nucleotides: TGTGCCAGTAGTATGTTACTAGCGGGATACACCGGGGAGCTGTTTTTT. The variable domain in full, with the rest retrieved from reference TRBV19 and TRBJ2-2, is DGGITQSPKYLFRKEGQNVTLSCEQNLNHDAMYWYRQDPGQGLRLIYYSQIVNDFQKGDIAEGYSVSREKKESFPLTVTSAQKNPTAFYLCASSMLLAGYTGELFFGEGSRLTVL.

The chain uses TRBV15 and TRBJ2-5, with 9 positions matching TRBD2. The V segment lost 5 bases and the J segment 2 bases; nucleotides outside the gene matches: 27. Germline CDR1 is LNHNV and CDR2 is YYDKDF (reference sequence). There are 22 residues in the CDR3. The CDR3 region is CATSGPYRREERGALRQETQYF. The DNA for the CDR3 is TGTGCCACCAGCGGCCCCTACCGCAGGGAGGAGCGGGGGGCTCTTCGGCAAGAGACCCAGTACTTC.

This clonotype was detected a few times. J is TRBJ1-6 and V is TRBV4-3; no clear D gene. From germline, CDR1 is LGHNA and CDR2 YSLEER. CDR3 length equals 13 residues. V was pared by 3 bases and J by 6 bases, with 6 bases between. In nucleotides, the CDR3 is TGCGCCAGCAGCCAGTGGGCTAATTCACCCCTCCACTTT. Translating it yields CASSQWANSPLHF.

This clonotype was seen a handful of times. V and J are TRBV6-7 and TRBJ1-5, with TRBD1 identical over 10 bases. TRBV6-7 is an open reading frame, and its role is uncertain. Germline trimming cut 6 bases from V and 0 bases from J; bases unmatched to any gene: 14. CDR3 length: 19 amino acids. The CDR3 spells CASSPAWTGGAFSNQPQHF. The CDR3, as DNA: TGTGCCAGCAGCCCCGCTTGGACAGGGGGGGCATTTAGCAATCAGCCCCAGCATTTT.

The table lists this clonotype with a count of one. The CDR3 DNA sequence: TGCGCCAGCAGCCATACCCCAGGGGCGGATACGCAGTATTTT. This codes for CASSHTPGADTQYF. The chain uses TRBV4-1 and TRBJ2-3; maybe TRBD1 (6 bases). The CDR3 has 14 amino acids. V was clipped by 3 bases and J by 6 bases, with 13 bases between them. In germline, CDR1 is MGHRA, CDR2 YSYEKL.

This clonotype came up many times. V is TRBV4-1 and J is TRBJ2-1, with TRBD2 as a possible D gene (6 bases). This CDR3 spans 16 amino acids. CDR1 and CDR2 from the germline V gene are MGHRA and YSYEKL. Trimming took off 1 base at V and 2 bases at J, with 12 bases between the two ends. The CDR3 bases are TGCGCCAGCAGCCAAGGGGTTAGCGGCCCCTACAATGAGCAGTTCTTC. Its protein product is CASSQGVSGPYNEQFF.

This clonotype was found a few times. This chain joins TRBV25-1 and TRBJ1-2, with 9 positions matching TRBD1. There are 17 residues in the CDR3. J gave up 4 bases and V 1 base, and 10 bases lay outside the gene matches. The germline V gene has CDR1 MGHDK and CDR2 SYGVNS. The CDR3 sequence is CASSELGEQGAFYGYTF. For the CDR3, the DNA is TGTGCCAGCAGTGAATTAGGAGAACAGGGGGCCTTCTATGGCTACACCTTC.

This clonotype has only a few counts. J is TRBJ2-1 and V is TRBV4-1; D ambiguous. V gave up 3 bases and J gave up 5 bases, with 14 bases separating them. The CDR3 is made up of 15 amino acids. From germline, CDR1 is MGHRA and CDR2 YSYEKL. For the CDR3, the DNA is TGCGCCAGCAGCCAGCTCGAGGTGCAGGACAATGAGCAGTTCTTC. Translated: CASSQLEVQDNEQFF.